These T cell receptor beta chains were read from a single sample in a study of cytomegalovirus exposure and HLA in healthy donors. Clones were sequenced by immunoSEQ multiplex PCR, and TCRdb holds only the in-frame ones, with some missing. This table has 180,000 or so clones, 65% to 80% appearing once. The sequencing input was PBMCs. These receptors were collected from a woman under 40 in good health and CMV-seropositive. Both conserved end residues are part of each CDR3. A D gene is named only where the DNA matches it firmly. The size of a clone is reported for some rows only, either as once, few or many, or as a class for expanded clones.

TGCAGCGTCGACCTCGGGGGGGCCGGGAATGAGCAGTTCTTC CSVDLGGAGNEQFF TRBV29-1 - TRBJ2-1 TRBD2
TGTGCCAGCAGCTTAGCGCAAGGACAGGGGGCGGGCTACACCTTC CASSLAQGQGAGYTF TRBV7-8 - TRBJ1-2 TRBD1
TGTGCCAGCAGCTTGGATGCGCGGGCGGCCTTGCAAGAGACCCAGTACTTC CASSLDARAALQETQYF TRBV5-6 - TRBJ2-5 -
TGCGCCAGCAGCCCACAGGGCGGCTCTGGAAACACCATATATTTT CASSPQGGSGNTIYF TRBV5-1 - TRBJ1-3 -
TGTGCCAGCAGCTTACCAGGGGATTATAGCTACACCTTC CASSLPGDYSYTF TRBV7-7 - TRBJ1-2 -
TGTGCCAGCAGACCGCCGGGGGGGCCGAACACCGGGGAGCTGTTTTTT CASRPPGGPNTGELFF TRBV2 - TRBJ2-2 TRBD2
TGTGCCAGCAGCCCTGGACAGGCCGGGGAGCTGTTTTTT CASSPGQAGELFF TRBV27 - TRBJ2-2 TRBD1
TGTGCCAGCTCACCAGCAGGAGGAGGTTGGGACCTCCACTTT CASSPAGGGWDLHF TRBV18 - TRBJ1-6 -
TGTGCCAGCAGTGCTCTCCGGACAGACCAAGAGACCCAGTACTTC CASSALRTDQETQYF TRBV6-1 - TRBJ2-5 -
TGTGCCACCGACCCGGACAAAGACACCGGGGAGCTGTTTTTT CATDPDKDTGELFF TRBV2 once TRBJ2-2 -
TGTGCTACGGGACAGGGCTCTGAAAAACTGTTTTTT CATGQGSEKLFF TRBV2 - TRBJ1-4 TRBD1
TGCGCCAGCAGCCCGACAGGGTTAGGCGGCTACACCTTC CASSPTGLGGYTF TRBV5-1 few TRBJ1-2 TRBD1
TGTGCCAGCAGCAAGTTCGGTACAGGGCGTGAACCCACAGATACGCAGTATTTT CASSKFGTGREPTDTQYF TRBV7-8 few TRBJ2-3 -
TGTGCCAGCAGCAAAGACAGTAACACTGAAGCTTTCTTT CASSKDSNTEAFF TRBV7-2 - TRBJ1-1 -
TGTGCCATCAGTGACTCAGGTAGAAGCAATCAGCCCCAGCATTTT CAISDSGRSNQPQHF TRBV10-3 few TRBJ1-5 -
TGTGCCATCAGTGAGTCGACAGGGGCTGGATCACCCCTCCACTTT CAISESTGAGSPLHF TRBV10-3 few TRBJ1-6 TRBD1
TGTGCCAGCAGCTTGTTTCTACTAGCGGGCGAGACCCAGTACTTC CASSLFLLAGETQYF TRBV7-2 - TRBJ2-5 TRBD2
TGTGCCAGTAGCCTTCGGGACACCTTTGAAAAACTGTTTTTT CASSLRDTFEKLFF TRBV19 - TRBJ1-4 -
TGTGCCAGCAGTTTATCGGCAGGGGGTAGAGAAAAACTGTTTTTT CASSLSAGGREKLFF TRBV28 - TRBJ1-4 TRBD1
TGTGCCATCAGCGATGACAGGGGCCATGGCTACACCTTC CAISDDRGHGYTF TRBV10-3 - TRBJ1-2 TRBD1
TGTGCCAGCAGCCTACTCAGGAGCGGGGCCCCGACGGGGGTAGAGACCCAGTACTTC CASSLLRSGAPTGVETQYF TRBV2 - TRBJ2-5 TRBD2
TGTGCCTGTCGGAGAGGGACCGGGGAGCTGTTTTTT CACRRGTGELFF TRBV6-5 - TRBJ2-2 -
TGTGCCAGCAGTTTTATGGACAGGGGGTACAATGAGCAGTTCTTC CASSFMDRGYNEQFF TRBV6-1 - TRBJ2-1 TRBD1
TGTGCCAGCAGTCCTTCGCCTATGTCCAAAAACATTCAGTACTTC CASSPSPMSKNIQYF TRBV4-2 - TRBJ2-4 -
TGTGCCAGTCGAGGGGGGACAGGGAATGGAAACACCATATATTTT CASRGGTGNGNTIYF TRBV2 - TRBJ1-3 TRBD1
TGTGCCAGCGTAAGGGGGTGGGAGACCCAGTACTTC CASVRGWETQYF TRBV2 - TRBJ2-5 -
TGTGCCAGCAGCCCCTGGGGGAGGGGAAGAGGGGATCAGCCCCAGCATTTT CASSPWGRGRGDQPQHF TRBV25-1 once TRBJ1-5 -
TGTGCCAGCAGCATCACCGGGACAGGAAACACCGGGGAGCTGTTTTTT CASSITGTGNTGELFF TRBV13 once TRBJ2-2 TRBD1
TGTGCCAGTAACCCGAACCTAAACAGGGCGCCCTTGAAGGAAAAACTGTTTTTT CASNPNLNRAPLKEKLFF TRBV19 - TRBJ1-4 -
TGCGCCAGCAGCCCCGCGGGACAGGGGGGATATTCACCCCTCCACTTT CASSPAGQGGYSPLHF TRBV5-1 once TRBJ1-6 TRBD1
TGTGCCAGCTCCGCTGTAATCGGGGGGCCTAACTATGGCTACACCTTC CASSAVIGGPNYGYTF TRBV18 - TRBJ1-2 -
TGCGCCAGCAGCCAAGATGTAGCGGGGGCCAGTAATGAAAAACTGTTTTTT CASSQDVAGASNEKLFF TRBV4-3 - TRBJ1-4 -
TGTGCCAGCAGCCGAACTAATGAAAAACTGTTTTTT CASSRTNEKLFF TRBV5-6 few TRBJ1-4 -
TGCGCCAGCAGCCGCTCTCCCGGGGACAGGTACGAGCAGTACTTC CASSRSPGDRYEQYF TRBV5-1 - TRBJ2-7 TRBD1
TGTGCCAGCAGTTTAATCGCGGCGAGCAATCAGCCCCAGCATTTT CASSLIAASNQPQHF TRBV27 - TRBJ1-5 -
TGTGCCAGCAGTTTAGGGACTAGGAAAGAGACCCAGTACTTC CASSLGTRKETQYF TRBV28 - TRBJ2-5 TRBD2
TGTGCCAGCAGTTCTGACGCGAGGCTCTACGAGCAGTACTTC CASSSDARLYEQYF TRBV6-5 - TRBJ2-7 -
TGCGCCAGCAGCCACGCAGCAGGGGGGAGCACAGATACGCAGTATTTT CASSHAAGGSTDTQYF TRBV4-3 - TRBJ2-3 -
TGTGCCAGCAGCTCGCGAAATACCAGGGAGCAGTACTTC CASSSRNTREQYF TRBV13 few TRBJ2-7 -
TGTGCCAGCAGGTGGACAGGAGCTTCTGGAAACACCATATATTTT CASRWTGASGNTIYF TRBV14 few TRBJ1-3 TRBD1
TGTGCCAGCAGTTTAGGACTAGAGGGGAATGAGCAGTTCTTC CASSLGLEGNEQFF TRBV27 few TRBJ2-1 TRBD2
TGTGCCAGCAGCCACTATGGGACAGCAAACACTGAAGCTTTCTTT CASSHYGTANTEAFF TRBV4-2 - TRBJ1-1 TRBD1
TGTGCCGGAAGCGGAGCGGGGATCCAAGAGACCCAGTACTTC CAGSGAGIQETQYF TRBV7-8 - TRBJ2-5 TRBD2
TGTGCCAGCAGCTTCTACACAGCCGGGACTAGCATCTACGAGCAGTACTTC CASSFYTAGTSIYEQYF TRBV7-2 - TRBJ2-7 TRBD2
TGCGCCAGTTATCGGGATCGGGGGGACGAGCAGTACTTC CASYRDRGDEQYF TRBV5-1 - TRBJ2-7 TRBD2
TGTGCCAGCAGTTACACGAGCTCTGGAAACACCATATATTTT CASSYTSSGNTIYF TRBV6-5 few TRBJ1-3 -
TGCGCCAGCAGCTGGTCCTCACGGGGGGCGAACACCGGGGAGCTGTTTTTT CASSWSSRGANTGELFF TRBV5-1 few TRBJ2-2 TRBD2
TGCGCCAGCAGCTCCTACCAACCCCGGGAAGGTGGGACCCAGTACTTC CASSSYQPREGGTQYF TRBV5-1 - TRBJ2-5 -
TGCGCCAGCAGCCCGGGGGAGACCCAGTACTTC CASSPGETQYF TRBV5-1 - TRBJ2-5 -
TGTGCCAGCAGCTTAGTCGGTGACAGGGAGCCCCAGCATTTT CASSLVGDREPQHF TRBV11-2 - TRBJ1-5 TRBD1
TGTGCCAGTAGTCTAGCGGGGGGGAATGAGCAGTTCTTC CASSLAGGNEQFF TRBV19 - TRBJ2-1 TRBD2
TGTGCCAGCAGTGAGAGCGGGGGGGCCTACAATGAGCAGTTCTTC CASSESGGAYNEQFF TRBV2 - TRBJ2-1 TRBD2
TGTGCCAGCACGCCTGGGGGGACAGTGGTTTACGAGCAGTACTTC CASTPGGTVVYEQYF TRBV5-6 - TRBJ2-7 -
TGCAGTGCGCAGTCAAATTCACCCCTCCACTTT CSAQSNSPLHF TRBV20-1 - TRBJ1-6 -
TGTGCCAGTAGTATTTCGGGGGAAAACACCGGGGAGCTGTTTTTT CASSISGENTGELFF TRBV19 - TRBJ2-2 -